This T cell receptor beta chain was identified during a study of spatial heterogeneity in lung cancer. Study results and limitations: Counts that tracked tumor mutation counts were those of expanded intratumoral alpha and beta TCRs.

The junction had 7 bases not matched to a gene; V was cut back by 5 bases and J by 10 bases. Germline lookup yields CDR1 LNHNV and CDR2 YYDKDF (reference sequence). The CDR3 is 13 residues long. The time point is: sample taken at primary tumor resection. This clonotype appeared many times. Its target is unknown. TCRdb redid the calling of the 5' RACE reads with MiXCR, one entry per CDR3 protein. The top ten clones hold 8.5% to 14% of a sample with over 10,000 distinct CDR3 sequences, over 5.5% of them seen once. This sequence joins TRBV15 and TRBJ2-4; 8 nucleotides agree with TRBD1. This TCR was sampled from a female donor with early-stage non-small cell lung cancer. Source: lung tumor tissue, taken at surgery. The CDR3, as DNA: TGTGCCACCAGCGGACAGGGTAGGGCGATTCAGTACTTC. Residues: CATSGQGRAIQYF.